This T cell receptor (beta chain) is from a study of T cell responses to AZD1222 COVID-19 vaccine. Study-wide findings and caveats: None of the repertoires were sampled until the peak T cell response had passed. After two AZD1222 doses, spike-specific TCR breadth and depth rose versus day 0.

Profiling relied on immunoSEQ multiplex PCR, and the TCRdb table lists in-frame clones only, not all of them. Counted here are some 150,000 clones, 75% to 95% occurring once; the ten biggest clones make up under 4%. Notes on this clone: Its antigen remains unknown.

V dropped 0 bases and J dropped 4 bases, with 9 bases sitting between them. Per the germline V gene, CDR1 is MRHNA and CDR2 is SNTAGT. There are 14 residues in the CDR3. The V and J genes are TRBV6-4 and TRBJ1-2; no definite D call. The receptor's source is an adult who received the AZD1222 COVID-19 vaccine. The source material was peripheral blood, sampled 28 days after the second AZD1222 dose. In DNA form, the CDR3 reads TGTGCCAGCAGTGACTCCTGGGAGTCCTATGGCTACACCTTC. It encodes CASSDSWESYGYTF.